One and the same sample provided the 32 T cell receptor beta chains below, sequenced in a study of spatial heterogeneity in lung cancer. Indicated time point: sample taken at primary tumor resection. Sequencing of whole RNA from tumor, nontumor lung or frozen PBMC involved no sorting. Using its own MiXCR run on the 5' RACE reads, TCRdb lists one record per CDR3 protein. In the table there are about 11,000 distinct CDR3 sequences, roughly 3.7% of which are singletons. Sample: normal lung tissue next to the tumor, taken at surgery. The source of these receptors is a male donor with early-stage non-small cell lung cancer.

The chain is built from TRBV12-3 or TRBV12-4 and TRBJ2-1; 7 bases are a match to TRBD1. The CDR3 covers 15 residues. Unmatched junction bases numbered 3, after V lost 3 bases and J lost 1 base. The CDR3 DNA is TGTGCCAGCAGTTTCATGGGACAGTCCTACAATGAGCAGTTCTTC. It yields the protein CASSFMGQSYNEQFF.

At least ten counts were recorded for this clonotype. V gene TRBV7-9 combines with J gene TRBJ2-3, with D tentatively TRBD2 (6 bases). Between the trimmed V and J ends, which lost 5 bases and 4 bases, there was a span of 16 bases. CDR3 length: 15 residues. Germline V gives CDR1 SEHNR, CDR2 FQNEAQ (reference sequence). CDR3 coding DNA: TGTGCCAGCAGCGCGGGACCAGTCTATTCAGATACGCAGTATTTT. It is translated as CASSAGPVYSDTQYF. The variable domain in full, with the rest retrieved from reference TRBV7-9 and TRBJ2-3, is DTGVSQNPRHKITKRGQNVTFRCDPISEHNRLYWYRQTLGQGPEFLTYFQNEAQLEKSRLLSDRFSAERPKGSFSTLEIQRTEQGDSAMYLCASSAGPVYSDTQYFGPGTRLTVL.

This clonotype was recorded many times. The chain has TRBV19 and TRBJ2-2; 9 bases match TRBD1. V trimming: 5 bases; J trimming: 1 base; junction bases outside the gene matches: 14. The CDR3 has 19 amino acids. Germline CDR1 reads LNHDA; CDR2 reads SQIVND (reference sequence). The CDR3 region is CASSSAPIQGALNTGELFF. The CDR3 DNA follows: TGTGCCAGTAGTTCGGCGCCGATACAGGGGGCGCTGAACACCGGGGAGCTGTTTTTT.

This clonotype has at least ten counts. V gene TRBV29-1 combines with J gene TRBJ1-2; D remains unclear. The CDR3 has 12 residues. V lost 4 bases to trimming and J lost 7 bases, with 13 bases between them. Germline V gene sequence: CDR1 SQVTM, CDR2 ANQGSEA. The CDR3 DNA follows: TGCAGCGTTGGGACGTCCACGGCTGGCTACACCTTC. Protein product: CSVGTSTAGYTF. The full variable domain, in which reference TRBV29-1 and TRBJ1-2 provide the parts outside the CDR3, is SAVISQKPSRDICQRGTSLTIQCQVDSQVTMMFWYRQQPGQSLTLIATANQGSEATYESGFVIDKFPISRPNLTFSTLTVSNMSPEDSSIYLCSVGTSTAGYTFGSGTRLTVV.

This clonotype occurred many times. The gene calls are TRBV7-2 and TRBJ1-4; TRBD1 might be the D (6 bases). The CDR3 loop spans 15 amino acids. Germline V CDR1 and CDR2: SGHTA, FQGNSA. V lost 2 bases and J lost 5, with 12 bases in between. CDR3 sequence: CASSLRRQGNEKLFF. CDR3 DNA sequence: TGTGCCAGCAGCTTAAGGCGGCAGGGGAATGAAAAACTGTTTTTT.

By share, this clonotype ranks as medium-sized. This chain uses TRBV19 with TRBJ2-1, with 10 bases matching TRBD2. The CDR3 spans 17 residues. J was trimmed by 0 bases and V by 8 bases; bases with no gene match: 10. Germline CDR1 reads LNHDA; CDR2 reads SQIVND (reference sequence). The CDR3 bases are TGTGCCAGTCGGGCTAGCGGGGGAGTCCTCTCCTACAATGAGCAGTTCTTC. It specifies CASRASGGVLSYNEQFF.

Ten or more counts support this clonotype. This chain connects TRBV12-3 or TRBV12-4 to TRBJ1-1; D not resolved. V lost 5 bases to trimming and J lost 4 bases, with 11 bases between them. The CDR3 runs to 13 residues. In DNA form, the CDR3 reads TGTGCCAGCAGTCTTGGCCCGGGCACTGAAGCTTTCTTT. This codes for CASSLGPGTEAFF.

This clonotype was detected ten times or more. The rearrangement joins TRBV9 to TRBJ2-7, with D unclear. Germline V lookup: CDR1 SGDLS, CDR2 YYNGEE. The ends were cut back, 3 bases at V and 0 bases at J, with 10 bases in the middle. The CDR3 runs 14 residues. The CDR3 loop is CASSEGWFSYEQYF. The DNA of the CDR3 is TGTGCCAGCAGCGAAGGCTGGTTCTCCTACGAGCAGTACTTC.

Within the sample, this clonotype is medium-sized. DNA for the CDR3: TGTGCCAGCAGTTCCGGACAGGGAAACTCCGGGGAGCTGTTTTTT. Protein sequence: CASSSGQGNSGELFF. This chain uses TRBV12-3 or TRBV12-4 with TRBJ2-2; TRBD1 matches 8 bases. V dropped 4 bases and J dropped 6; count of bases not matched to a gene: 7. The CDR3 has 15 residues.

The rearrangement uses TRBV11-2 and TRBJ1-2; D unclear. Trimming removed 5 bases at V and 0 bases at J, with 10 bases between. The CDR3 has 14 residues. Germline loops: CDR1 SGHAT, CDR2 FQNNGV. The DNA of the CDR3 is TGTGCCAGCAGCCCCTCATCTTCTAACTATGGCTACACCTTC. Amino acids: CASSPSSSNYGYTF.

This clonotype was counted at least ten times. V usage is TRBV5-1 and J usage is TRBJ2-3; D remains ambiguous. This CDR3 comprises 14 residues. V was pared by 0 bases and J by 2 bases, with 7 bases between. Germline V gene data show CDR1 as SGHRS and CDR2 as YFSETQ. The CDR3 nucleotides read TGCGCCAGCAGCTTGGGGAGCTCCACAGATACGCAGTATTTT. Encoded protein: CASSLGSSTDTQYF.

In its sample, this clonotype is medium-sized. The chain joins TRBV7-6 to TRBJ2-1; weak D call: TRBD1 (6 bases). V was cut by 5 bases and J by 15 bases, with 17 bases left in between. This CDR3 has 12 amino acids. Germline CDR1 is SGHVS and CDR2 is FNYEAQ. This chain's CDR3 is CASSTTDRKLFF. DNA of the CDR3: TGTGCCAGCAGCACCACCGACAGGAAGTTGTTCTTC.

This clonotype appeared many times. V and J are TRBV14 and TRBJ2-2; 7 bases map to TRBD1. CDR3 length equals 16 residues. Per the germline V gene, CDR1 is SGHDN and CDR2 is FVKESK. V dropped 4 bases and J dropped 3; count of bases not matched to a gene: 8. In DNA, the CDR3 is TGTGCCAGCAGCCCCCGACAGGGAAGGGACACCGGGGAGCTGTTTTTT. Residues: CASSPRQGRDTGELFF.

Many counts were recorded for this clonotype. The rearrangement joins TRBV7-9 to TRBJ2-1, with D maybe TRBD2 (5 bases). V was pared by 1 base and J by 6 bases, with 10 bases between. CDR3 length: 14 residues. Per the germline V gene, CDR1 is SEHNR and CDR2 is FQNEAQ (reference sequence). Here the CDR3 reads CASSLVTSINEQFF. CDR3 coding DNA: TGTGCCAGCAGCTTAGTAACTAGTATCAATGAGCAGTTCTTC.

By sample fraction, this clonotype is medium-sized. The V call is TRBV29-1, the J call TRBJ2-5; D is possibly TRBD1 (7 bases). The V gene lost 6 bases and the J gene lost 4 bases, with 12 bases spanning the gap. The CDR3 spans 12 residues. Germline V gene lookup returns CDR1 SQVTM and CDR2 ANQGSEA. The CDR3 is CSVGGGGETQYF. The CDR3 region has the DNA TGCAGCGTCGGAGGGGGCGGAGAGACCCAGTACTTC.

The table lists this clonotype with many counts. The V and J genes are TRBV20-1 and TRBJ1-1; TRBD1 might be the D (5 bases). Trimming stripped 3 bases from V and 6 bases from J, with 11 bases between. Germline CDR1 is DFQATT and CDR2 is SNEGSKA (reference sequence). CDR3 size: 12 residues. Here the CDR3 DNA reads TGCAGTGCTAGTGTCGGGGCCTCTGAAGCTTTCTTT. This translates into CSASVGASEAFF.

This clonotype was seen only a few times. The chain combines TRBV7-2 with TRBJ2-1, with 7 bases lining up with TRBD1. With 1 base clipped from V and 7 bases from J, the junction kept 4 bases outside the gene matches. This CDR3 comprises 14 residues. CDR1 is SGHTA and CDR2 is FQGNSA in the germline V gene. In nucleotides, the CDR3 is TGTGCCAGCAGCTTAGGACAGGGTTGGAATGAGCAGTTCTTC. Amino acid sequence: CASSLGQGWNEQFF.

This clonotype was seen ten or more times. This sequence joins TRBV5-1 and TRBJ1-1; no definite D call. Germline CDR1 reads SGHRS; CDR2 reads YFSETQ. V shed 4 bases and J shed 3 bases, with 10 bases lying between them. The CDR3 contains 13 residues. CDR3: CASSRVTDTEAFF. As DNA, the CDR3 is TGCGCCAGCAGCAGGGTGACGGACACTGAAGCTTTCTTT.

This clonotype was counted at least ten times. V and J are TRBV28 and TRBJ1-2, with a possible D match to TRBD1 (5 bases). The CDR3 runs 12 residues. Trimming removed 7 bases at V and 8 bases at J, with 14 bases between. The germline CDR1 and CDR2 sequences are MDHEN and SYDVKM. Here the CDR3 DNA reads TGTGCCAGCAAGATGAGGGGTTTCGGCTACACCTTC. As protein: CASKMRGFGYTF.

In this sample, this clonotype turned up many times. This chain uses TRBV29-1 with TRBJ2-7; 12 nucleotides match TRBD2. The CDR3 is 13 amino acids. V was clipped by 5 bases and J by 5 bases; unmatched bases: 4. Germline CDR1 and CDR2: SQVTM and ANQGSEA. CDR3 protein: CSVRTSGIHEQYF. Written as DNA, the CDR3 is TGCAGCGTTAGGACTAGCGGGATCCACGAGCAGTACTTC.

The chain links TRBV30 to TRBJ1-6; D not resolved. Trimming removed 2 bases at V and 6 bases at J, with 14 bases between. Germline-derived CDR1 and CDR2 are GTSNPN and SVGIG (reference sequence). The CDR3 has 15 residues. The CDR3, as DNA: TGTGCCTGGAGTACGGGCCGGGGTGGTAATTCACCCCTCCACTTT. Protein: CAWSTGRGGNSPLHF.

By its share, this clonotype is medium-sized. The gene calls are TRBV6-5 and TRBJ2-5; no firm D call. The CDR3 runs 14 residues. The germline V gene has CDR1 MNHEY and CDR2 SVGAGI. The V and J ends lost 5 bases and 2 bases respectively, with 12 bases between them. The CDR3 spells CASSLGSRQETQYF. The CDR3 DNA is TGTGCCAGCAGTCTTGGATCTAGACAAGAGACCCAGTACTTC.

This clonotype was observed many times. J is TRBJ1-6 and V is TRBV30; D not resolved. The CDR3 is 10 amino acids. Germline V gene sequence: CDR1 GTSNPN, CDR2 SVGIG (reference sequence). Deletions cut 5 bases from V and 14 bases from J, with 10 bases between. The CDR3 region has the DNA TGTGCCTGGCACAAAGACACCCTCCACTTT. Translation: CAWHKDTLHF.

This clonotype is termed medium-sized. The chain couples TRBV6-5 to TRBJ2-2, with TRBD2 matching over 7 bases. Looked up from germline, CDR1 is MNHEY and CDR2 is SVGAGI. The junction had 8 bases not matched to a gene; V was cut back by 6 bases and J by 4 bases. The CDR3 has 15 amino acids. The CDR3 region has the DNA TGTGCCAGCAGCCGTGAGCGGGGAATCACCGGGGAGCTGTTTTTT. Translated: CASSRERGITGELFF.

This clonotype was seen at least ten times. The chain is built from TRBV5-4 and TRBJ2-3; D is undetermined. V was cut by 0 bases and J by 4 bases, with 15 bases left in between. The CDR3 length is 16 residues. Germline V lookup: CDR1 SGHNT, CDR2 YYREEE (reference sequence). This CDR3 is CASSLVILGSSDTQYF. The DNA of the CDR3 is TGTGCCAGCAGCTTGGTTATCCTGGGTTCGTCAGATACGCAGTATTTT.

This clonotype appeared a few times. The chain employs TRBV5-1 and TRBJ1-3; D remains unclear. Germline V gives CDR1 SGHRS, CDR2 YFSETQ. V lost 7 bases and J 4 bases, leaving 6 bases between the germline ends. The CDR3 consists of 11 residues. DNA of the CDR3: TGCGCCAGCTGGTACGGAAACACCATATATTTT. The encoded protein is CASWYGNTIYF.

In its sample, this clonotype was seen many times. The rearrangement links TRBV12-3 or TRBV12-4 to TRBJ2-1; TRBD2 matches 8 bases. V lost 4 bases, J lost 3 bases, and 5 bases stayed unmatched. The CDR3 runs to 15 residues. CDR3 loop: CASSYLAGNYNEQFF. CDR3 bases: TGTGCCAGCAGTTACCTAGCGGGTAACTACAATGAGCAGTTCTTC.

This clonotype has a count of ten or more. This chain links TRBV5-1 with TRBJ2-3, with D tentatively TRBD2 (6 bases). Germline V lookup: CDR1 SGHRS, CDR2 YFSETQ. The CDR3 runs to 16 residues. V lost 0 bases to trimming and J lost 3 bases, with 14 bases between them. The CDR3 reads CASSLDSGGWTDTQYF. The CDR3 DNA is TGCGCCAGCAGCTTGGATAGCGGAGGTTGGACAGATACGCAGTATTTT.

This clonotype is labeled medium-sized. This chain connects TRBV12-3 or TRBV12-4 to TRBJ2-1; 15 nucleotides line up with TRBD2. After removal of 6 bases from V and 7 bases from J, the junction contained 7 bases not matched to a gene. The CDR3 has 16 amino acids. The CDR3 nucleotides read TGTGCCAGCAGCCAGGGACTAGCGGGGGGTGAGAATGAGCAGTTCTTC. Translation: CASSQGLAGGENEQFF.

This clonotype rates as medium-sized. This rearrangement joins TRBV7-2 to TRBJ1-2, with 7 bases matching TRBD1. This CDR3 is 15 amino acids long. V shed 4 bases and J 6 bases; nucleotides not matched to a gene: 11. The germline V gene has CDR1 SGHTA and CDR2 FQGNSA. The CDR3 sequence: CASSYYMAGGNGYTF. The CDR3 DNA reads TGTGCCAGCAGCTATTACATGGCAGGGGGAAATGGCTACACCTTC.

This clonotype was observed at least ten times. This CDR3 reads CSVEWTSGTDTQYF. CDR3 coding DNA: TGCAGCGTTGAGTGGACTAGTGGGACAGATACGCAGTATTTT. The rearrangement uses TRBV29-1 and TRBJ2-3; 7 bases align to TRBD2. The trim removed 3 bases at V and 3 bases at J, leaving 6 bases unmatched. This CDR3 contains 14 residues. Germline CDR1 is SQVTM and CDR2 is ANQGSEA.

This clonotype appeared many times. The chain recombines TRBV9 with TRBJ2-4, with D possibly TRBD1 on 5 matching bases. The CDR3 totals 13 residues. V was trimmed by 0 bases and J by 14 bases, leaving 15 bases between them. Looked up from germline, CDR1 is SGDLS and CDR2 is YYNGEE. The CDR3: CASSVDERTRKYF. CDR3 nucleotides: TGTGCCAGCAGCGTAGATGAACGGACAAGAAAGTACTTC.